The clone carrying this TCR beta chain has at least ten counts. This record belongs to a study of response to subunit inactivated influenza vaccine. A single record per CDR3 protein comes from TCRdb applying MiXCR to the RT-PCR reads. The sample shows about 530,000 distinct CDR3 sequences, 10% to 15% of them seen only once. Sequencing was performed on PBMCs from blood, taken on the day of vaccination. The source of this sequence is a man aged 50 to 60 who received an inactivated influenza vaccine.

CDR3 sequence reads: CASSLDGSAQYF. The DNA of the CDR3 is TGTGCCAGCAGCTTAGATGGGTCTGCGCAGTATTTT. The chain joins TRBV7-9 to TRBJ2-3, with D hard to call. The CDR3 consists of 12 residues. Per the germline V gene, CDR1 is SEHNR and CDR2 is FQNEAQ (reference sequence). Trimming cost V 1 base and J 10 bases, with 9 bases left between them.